The 16 T cell receptor beta chains below come from one sample, sequenced in a study of T-cell reconstitution after alpha-beta-depleted transplantation in children. The library targeted TCRbeta and was prepared with unique molecular identifiers. TCRdb fed the PCR reads into MiXCR, producing one record per CDR3 protein. The sample lists about 400,000 distinct CDR3 sequences, roughly 22% occurring once. The sequenced sample was PBMCs from the stem cell graft donor, obtained from the stem cell graft. Receptors were obtained from a human donor who donated a stem cell graft to a child with acute myeloid leukemia.

The chain recombines TRBV7-2 with TRBJ2-7, with 8 bases identical to TRBD1. Germline V lookup: CDR1 SGHTA, CDR2 FQGNSA. V dropped 4 bases and J dropped 3; count of bases not matched to a gene: 8. CDR3 length: 15 residues. The CDR3 protein is CASSSRGGQGYEQYF. CDR3 bases: TGTGCCAGCAGCTCTAGAGGAGGACAGGGCTACGAGCAGTACTTC.

At least ten counts were recorded for this clonotype. The chain employs TRBV29-1 and TRBJ1-4; TRBD1 matches at 11 bases. This CDR3 contains 15 residues. V dropped 6 bases and J dropped 4; count of bases not matched to a gene: 7. Germline V gene lookup returns CDR1 SQVTM and CDR2 ANQGSEA. CDR3 DNA: TGCAGCGTCGCGGACAGGGGGCGGAATAATGAAAAACTGTTTTTT. Translation gives CSVADRGRNNEKLFF.

This clonotype was detected a few times. The chain links TRBV5-1 to TRBJ2-4; TRBD1 agrees at 7 bases. Germline V lookup: CDR1 SGHRS, CDR2 YFSETQ. Germline trimming cut 4 bases from V and 7 bases from J; bases unmatched to any gene: 5. The CDR3 runs to 13 residues. The CDR3 DNA sequence: TGCGCCAGCAGCCAGACAGGGCGGAACATTCAGTACTTC. It codes for CASSQTGRNIQYF.

This clonotype turned up a few times. CDR3 DNA sequence: TGTGCTAGTGGTTTGAATAGCTACGAGCAGTACTTC. Translation gives CASGLNSYEQYF. The chain links TRBV12-5 to TRBJ2-7; D is uncertain. With 2 bases removed from V and 3 bases from J, the gap between germline ends came to 5 bases. Germline V CDR1 and CDR2: LGHNT, FRNRAP. The CDR3 extends over 12 amino acids.

This clonotype has a count of ten or more. V is TRBV5-5 and J is TRBJ2-7; D remains ambiguous. The CDR3 loop spans 12 amino acids. Germline lookup yields CDR1 SGHKS and CDR2 YYEKEE (reference sequence). The V end was cut by 3 bases, the J end by 7 bases, with 11 bases between. The CDR3 sequence: CASSSQWREQYF. In nucleotides, the CDR3 is TGTGCCAGCAGCTCCCAGTGGCGTGAGCAGTACTTC.

This clonotype came up once. The chain joins TRBV11-2 to TRBJ2-2; a weak D match, TRBD1 (5 bases). V dropped 4 bases and J dropped 5 bases, with 14 bases sitting between them. The CDR3 contains 15 residues. CDR1 and CDR2 (germline): SGHAT, FQNNGV. The CDR3 sequence is CASSSRARSTGELFF. DNA of the CDR3: TGTGCCAGCAGCTCCAGGGCCCGGTCGACCGGGGAGCTGTTTTTT.

This clonotype was picked up a small number of times. This chain uses TRBV6-2 or TRBV6-3 with TRBJ2-1, with D unclear. Germline V lookup: CDR1 MNHEY, CDR2 SVGEGT. The CDR3 has 14 residues. The ends were cut back, 2 bases at V and 3 bases at J, with 8 bases in the middle. CDR3: CASSYEAVYNEQFF. CDR3 DNA sequence: TGTGCCAGCAGTTACGAGGCAGTCTACAATGAGCAGTTCTTC.

This clonotype was picked up a small number of times. The J gene is TRBJ1-3, the V gene TRBV5-1; TRBD1 agrees at 7 bases. The J segment lost 0 bases and the V segment lost 1 base, leaving 4 bases of the junction unmatched. Germline-derived CDR1 and CDR2 are SGHRS and YFSETQ. This CDR3 has 16 amino acids. This CDR3 reads CASSLYGDSSGNTIYF. DNA of the CDR3: TGCGCCAGCAGCTTGTATGGGGACAGCTCTGGAAACACCATATATTTT. Using reference TRBV5-1 and TRBJ1-3 for the parts outside the CDR3, the full variable domain is KAGVTQTPRYLIKTRGQQVTLSCSPISGHRSVSWYQQTPGQGLQFLFEYFSETQRNKGNFPGRFSGRQFSNSRSEMNVSTLELGDSALYLCASSLYGDSSGNTIYFGEGSWLTVV.

This clonotype has at least ten counts. At one boundary the junction diverges from the germline segment, which might be a read error. The chain combines TRBV12-3 or TRBV12-4 with TRBJ2-1; no clear D. The CDR3 is made up of 11 amino acids. CDR3 sequence reads: CASSLVLVLSF. The CDR3 DNA sequence: TGTGCCAGCAGTTTAGTCCTAGTTTTGTCCTTC.

With regard to this clonotype: With a much larger clone just one base away, this may be a read error. This chain links TRBV12-3 or TRBV12-4 with TRBJ1-1; D is ambiguous. The CDR3 contains 13 residues. The CDR3 DNA follows: TGTGCCAGCAGTTTTGTCGGTAACACTGAAGCTTTGTTT. Translated: CASSFVGNTEALF.

The V and J genes are TRBV27 and TRBJ2-1, with 7 bases that match TRBD1. Trimming cost V 5 bases and J 6 bases; bases outside gene matches: 4. Germline-derived CDR1 and CDR2 are MNHEY and SMNVEV (reference sequence). This CDR3 comprises 13 residues. CDR3: CASSHHRGNEQFF. In nucleotides, the CDR3 is TGTGCCAGCAGTCACCACAGGGGCAATGAGCAGTTCTTC.

The chain joins TRBV6-1 to TRBJ1-2; 8 bases match TRBD1. The CDR3 is 15 residues long. In germline, CDR1 is MNHNS, CDR2 SASEGT. Trimming removed 4 bases from V and 6 bases from J; junction bases left unmatched: 10. The chain's CDR3 is CASSGNRGRGDGYTF. Here the CDR3 DNA reads TGTGCCAGCAGTGGAAACAGGGGGAGAGGAGATGGCTACACCTTC.

The chain links TRBV6-2 or TRBV6-3 to TRBJ2-1; TRBD2 matches 7 bases. The CDR3 is 16 residues long. CDR1 is MNHEY, CDR2 SVGEGT, per germline. Trimming at V came to 1 base and at J to 5 bases, leaving 8 bases not matched to a gene. CDR3 region: CASSYYSGERDNEQFF. In DNA, the CDR3 is TGTGCCAGCAGTTACTACAGCGGGGAGAGGGACAATGAGCAGTTCTTC.

The chain links TRBV2 to TRBJ2-1; possibly TRBD1 for D (5 bases). Germline CDR1 and CDR2: SNHLY and FYNNEI. V was trimmed by 10 bases and J by 7 bases, leaving 14 bases between them. This CDR3 region has 12 residues. In nucleotides, the CDR3 is TGTGCCACGACGACAGTCGGGAATGAGCAGTTCTTC. Its protein is CATTTVGNEQFF.

In DNA form, the CDR3 reads TGCAGCGTTGAAGGGGCCCGGCGGGGAGCTTTCTTT. This gives the protein CSVEGARRGAFF. The chain uses TRBV29-1 and TRBJ1-1, with D unclear. V was clipped by 1 base and J by 10 bases, with 13 bases between them. CDR1 and CDR2 from the germline V gene are SQVTM and ANQGSEA. This CDR3 has 12 amino acids.

In its sample, this clonotype was seen a few times. V is TRBV4-3 and J is TRBJ2-1; 11 positions match TRBD2. CDR3 size: 16 residues. Trimming removed 3 bases from V and 2 bases from J; junction bases left unmatched: 3. Germline CDR1 and CDR2: LGHNA and YSLEER. This CDR3 reads CASSQEGLAAYNEQFF. CDR3 DNA: TGCGCCAGCAGCCAGGAGGGACTAGCGGCCTACAATGAGCAGTTCTTC.